This entry lists 14 T cell receptor beta chains sequenced from one sample in a study of cytomegalovirus exposure and HLA in healthy donors. Method: immunoSEQ multiplex PCR; TCRdb's copy keeps in-frame clones and lacks some. The sample carries about 160,000 clones, around nine tenths recorded once. Material: PBMCs. The source of these receptors is a man aged 18 to 29 in good health and CMV-seropositive.

The rearrangement joins TRBV28 to TRBJ2-7; D perhaps matches TRBD1 (6 bases). Germline values: CDR1 MDHEN, CDR2 SYDVKM. The CDR3 is made up of 16 amino acids. The ends were cut back, 5 bases at V and 4 bases at J, with 21 bases in the middle. As DNA, the CDR3 is TGTGCCAGCAGTCAGAATCTACAGGGAATGTGGTACGAGCAGTACTTC. Its protein is CASSQNLQGMWYEQYF. The full variable domain, with the rest looked up from reference TRBV28 and TRBJ2-7, is DVKVTQSSRYLVKRTGEKVFLECVQDMDHENMFWYRQDPGLGLRLIYFSYDVKMKEKGDIPEGYSVSREKKERFSLILESASTNQTSMYLCASSQNLQGMWYEQYFGPGTRLTVT.

This clone was detected only once. The chain has TRBV9 and TRBJ2-7, with D possibly TRBD1 on 6 matching bases. The CDR3 is 14 residues long. Germline V CDR1 and CDR2: SGDLS, YYNGEE. The V end lost 5 bases, the J end lost 2 bases, and 14 bases lay between the germline ends. CDR3 sequence reads: CASSQMDSPYEQYF. Written as DNA, the CDR3 is TGTGCCAGCAGTCAGATGGACAGTCCCTACGAGCAGTACTTC.

This chain connects TRBV5-1 to TRBJ2-5; tentatively, D is TRBD1 (8 bases). Per the germline V gene, CDR1 is SGHRS and CDR2 is YFSETQ. The CDR3 length is 15 residues. V gave up 2 bases and J gave up 5 bases, with 16 bases separating them. The CDR3 spells CASSLLDRGGETQYF. The CDR3 DNA follows: TGCGCCAGCAGCTTACTTGACAGGGGAGGGGAGACCCAGTACTTC. Together with reference TRBV5-1 and TRBJ2-5, the CDR3 gives the full variable domain: KAGVTQTPRYLIKTRGQQVTLSCSPISGHRSVSWYQQTPGQGLQFLFEYFSETQRNKGNFPGRFSGRQFSNSRSEMNVSTLELGDSALYLCASSLLDRGGETQYFGPGTRLLVL.

This clone was recorded once. This rearrangement joins TRBV7-3 to TRBJ2-1; no definite D call. V was cut by 1 base and J by 3 bases, with 10 bases left in between. The germline V gene encodes CDR1 SGHTA and CDR2 FQGTGA. The CDR3 totals 15 residues. The CDR3 region has the DNA TGTGCCAGCAGCTTAAACCCCTCCGGCTACAATGAGCAGTTCTTC. This codes for CASSLNPSGYNEQFF.

The chain links TRBV4-1 to TRBJ1-4; no clear D. V was trimmed by 5 bases and J by 1 base, leaving 11 bases between them. The germline V gene encodes CDR1 MGHRA and CDR2 YSYEKL. The CDR3 extends over 15 amino acids. CDR3 loop: CASSTHPGTNEKLFF. DNA for the CDR3: TGCGCCAGCAGCACCCACCCGGGAACTAATGAAAAACTGTTTTTT.

This chain connects TRBV6-5 to TRBJ2-2, with 8 bases identical to TRBD2. V trimming: 6 bases; J trimming: 4 bases; junction bases outside the gene matches: 7. In germline, CDR1 is MNHEY, CDR2 SVGAGI. The CDR3 is made up of 15 amino acids. CDR3 sequence (DNA): TGTGCCAGCAGGCAACTTAGCGGGACCACCGGGGAGCTGTTTTTT. Translated: CASRQLSGTTGELFF.

This rearrangement joins TRBV18 to TRBJ2-2; no clear D gene. CDR1 and CDR2 from the germline V gene are KGHSH and LQKENI. The V gene lost 2 bases and the J gene lost 4 bases, with 11 bases spanning the gap. This CDR3 spans 15 amino acids. The CDR3, as DNA: TGTGCCAGCTCACCAGGGTCACAGCTCACCGGGGAGCTGTTTTTT. Amino acid sequence: CASSPGSQLTGELFF. Combining the CDR3 with reference TRBV18 and TRBJ2-2 gives the whole variable domain NAGVMQNPRHLVRRRGQEARLRCSPMKGHSHVYWYRQLPEEGLKFMVYLQKENIIDESGMPKERFSAEFPKEGPSILRIQQVVRGDSAAYFCASSPGSQLTGELFFGEGSRLTVL.

The DNA of the CDR3 is TGTGCCAGCAGCCAAGATCGCGGGAGGTACAATGAGCAGTTCTTC. This encodes CASSQDRGRYNEQFF. This chain links TRBV14 with TRBJ2-1, with 8 bases lining up with TRBD2. There are 15 residues in the CDR3. V trimming: 0 bases; J trimming: 4 bases; junction bases outside the gene matches: 2. The V gene's germline CDR1 is SGHDN and CDR2 FVKESK.

The genes are TRBV6-1 and TRBJ2-3; the D gene is possibly TRBD2 (5 bases). CDR3 size: 13 residues. The germline V and J ends were trimmed by 10 bases and 2 bases, with 13 bases remaining between them. The germline CDR1 and CDR2 sequences are MNHNS and SASEGT. CDR3 nucleotides: TGTGCCAATTCGGGGTCTCTCACAGATACGCAGTATTTT. It yields the protein CANSGSLTDTQYF.

In this sample, this clone turned up a few times. The V call is TRBV29-1, the J call TRBJ2-2, with 9 bases lining up with TRBD2. With 6 bases clipped from V and 1 base from J, the junction kept 0 bases outside the gene matches. The V gene's germline CDR1 is SQVTM and CDR2 ANQGSEA. This CDR3 contains 13 residues. For the CDR3, the DNA is TGCAGCGTGACTAGCGGGAACACCGGGGAGCTGTTTTTT. This codes for CSVTSGNTGELFF.

In the case of this clone: One end of the junction is discordant with germline, which a read error may explain. This sequence joins TRBV4-1 and TRBJ1-4, with 9 bases fitting TRBD1. The CDR3 loop spans 15 amino acids. Germline CDR1 is MGHRA and CDR2 is YSYEKL. CDR3 region: CASSQAGTGNEKLFF. In DNA form, the CDR3 reads TGCGCCAGCAGTCAAGCTGGGACAGGGAACGAAAAACTGTTTTTT.

This chain uses TRBV28 with TRBJ2-5; 7 nucleotides agree with TRBD1. The CDR3 runs to 13 residues. From germline, CDR1 is MDHEN and CDR2 SYDVKM. Trimming took 6 bases from V and 5 from J; bases not matched to a gene: 6. The CDR3 sequence: CASRLTGWETQYF. CDR3 in DNA: TGTGCCAGCAGATTGACAGGGTGGGAGACCCAGTACTTC.

The rearrangement joins TRBV11-2 to TRBJ2-7; 8 positions match TRBD1. V was pared by 5 bases and J by 7 bases, with 13 bases of the junction left unmatched. The CDR3 runs to 15 residues. CDR1 is SGHAT, CDR2 FQNNGV, per germline. The CDR3: CASSHSGGALFEQYF. The CDR3 DNA reads TGTGCCAGCAGCCATTCAGGGGGCGCCCTGTTTGAGCAGTACTTC. Full variable domain (remainder filled in from reference TRBV11-2 and TRBJ2-7): EAGVAQSPRYKIIEKRQSVAFWCNPISGHATLYWYQQILGQGPKLLIQFQNNGVVDDSQLPKDRFSAERLKGVDSTLKIQPAKLEDSAVYLCASSHSGGALFEQYFGPGTRLTVT.

The chain uses TRBV6-5 and TRBJ2-2, with D possibly being TRBD1 (5 bases). Deletions cut 1 base from V and 7 bases from J, with 7 bases between. The CDR3 length is 13 residues. Germline V gene lookup returns CDR1 MNHEY and CDR2 SVGAGI. This CDR3 reads CASSYYRSGELFF. The CDR3 DNA follows: TGTGCCAGCAGTTACTACAGGAGCGGGGAGCTGTTTTTT.